This T cell receptor beta chain emerged from a study of T cell responses to AZD1222 COVID-19 vaccine. Profiled with immunoSEQ multiplex PCR; TCRdb holds only in-frame clones, not every one. The data show approximately 200,000 clones, 85% to 90% seen once. Material: peripheral blood, obtained on day 0 of AZD1222 vaccination. The clonotype was recovered from an adult in good health.

The CDR3 region is CAIKPGQGSEAFF. As DNA, the CDR3 is TGTGCCATCAAGCCGGGACAGGGATCTGAAGCTTTCTTT. The V gene is TRBV10-3, the J gene TRBJ1-1; TRBD1 matches at 9 bases. The V and J ends lost 7 bases and 6 bases, in that order; junction bases with no gene match: 6. The length of the CDR3 is 13 residues. Per germline, CDR1 ENHRY and CDR2 SYGVKD.